This T cell receptor beta chain was sequenced in a study of cytomegalovirus exposure and HLA in healthy donors. Study findings and constraints: According to an earlier analysis, most TCR beta V segments yielded productive rearrangements about 90% or about 30% of the time. Near-uniform donor sequencing depth was presumed by presence/absence analyses.

13 Jbeta primers and 60 Vbeta primers were used for the PCR. Sequenced by immunoSEQ multiplex PCR; TCRdb stores in-frame clones only, minus some. The sample data list some 120,000 clones. The V segment lost 4 bases and the J segment 6 bases; nucleotides outside the gene matches: 5. The CDR3 extends over 14 amino acids. CDR1 and CDR2 (germline): MNHNS, SASEGT. Regarding this clone: Its cognate antigen is unknown.

Each of the donors was a healthy bone marrow donor. Unrecorded immune exposure was likely among donors, who were nominally healthy when sampled. The specimen was PBMCs. The chain joins TRBV6-1 to TRBJ2-1, with 8 bases identical to TRBD2. This sequence was found in a man aged 35-49 years in good health and CMV-seropositive. CDR3 nucleotides: TGTGCCAGCAGTGTGAGCGGGAGAGCCAATGAGCAGTTCTTC. This encodes CASSVSGRANEQFF.